These 6 T cell receptor beta chains share one sample of origin, sequenced in a study of Ad26.COV2.S vaccination and SARS-CoV-2 variants. TCRdb's table, derived via immunoSEQ multiplex PCR, lists solely in-frame clones and lacks some. The table lists about 440,000 clones, roughly nine tenths of them singletons. Treatment: some 20 received Ad26.COV2.S at low or high dose, single or two shots; about 5 received placebo; per-sample allocation not given. Sampling was performed 63 days after the first vaccine or placebo injection. Sequenced here: peripheral blood, sampled in a trial of Ad26.COV2.S vaccine versus placebo. Receptor source: a person between 18 and 60 years old who received the Ad26.COV2.S COVID-19 vaccine or a placebo.

CDR3 sequence (DNA): TGCGCCAGCAGCCAAGAAAGCGGCCTCACGAACTATGGCTACACCTTC. It is translated as CASSQESGLTNYGYTF. The chain couples TRBV4-1 to TRBJ1-2; D gene uncertain. V was pared by 0 bases and J by 2 bases, with 13 bases between. The CDR3 sequence is 16 residues long. The germline gives CDR1 MGHRA, CDR2 YSYEKL.

The V call is TRBV20-1, the J call TRBJ1-1; D remains unclear. Germline CDR1 reads DFQATT; CDR2 reads SNEGSKA (reference sequence). Trimming removed 3 bases from V and 10 bases from J, with 6 bases in between. This CDR3 has 9 amino acids. CDR3 nucleotide sequence: TGCAGTGCTAGCCCTGGAGCTTTCTTT. Protein sequence: CSASPGAFF.

This chain joins TRBV4-1 and TRBJ2-5, with D unclear. The V and J ends lost 0 bases and 2 bases respectively, with 16 bases between them. The CDR3 sequence is 17 residues long. Germline-derived CDR1 and CDR2 are MGHRA and YSYEKL. This chain's CDR3 is CASSQDIGMGLQETQYF. The DNA for the CDR3 is TGCGCCAGCAGCCAAGATATTGGGATGGGTCTGCAAGAGACCCAGTACTTC.

The chain links TRBV2 to TRBJ1-5; unclear D gene. With 3 bases removed from V and 9 bases from J, the gap between germline ends came to 9 bases. Germline CDR1 is SNHLY and CDR2 is FYNNEI. The CDR3 extends over 12 amino acids. The CDR3 DNA is TGTGCCAGCAGTGAGCCGAGAGGGCCCCAGCATTTT. Protein product: CASSEPRGPQHF.

The chain links TRBV30 to TRBJ1-1; D unclear. The germline CDR1 and CDR2 sequences are GTSNPN and SVGIG (reference sequence). The CDR3 is 13 residues long. The ends were cut back, 4 bases at V and 1 base at J, with 10 bases in the middle. CDR3 residues: CAWNWGTNTEAFF. CDR3 DNA: TGTGCCTGGAATTGGGGAACGAACACTGAAGCTTTCTTT.

V is TRBV14 and J is TRBJ2-1; the match to TRBD2 covers 7 bases. The CDR3 is 14 amino acids. V was clipped by 4 bases and J by 5 bases; unmatched bases: 5. Looked up from germline, CDR1 is SGHDN and CDR2 is FVKESK. The CDR3 sequence: CASSPGLTNNEQFF. The CDR3 DNA sequence: TGTGCCAGCAGCCCGGGACTAACAAACAATGAGCAGTTCTTC.